The 20 T cell receptor beta chains below were found in one sample sequenced in a study of OX40 agonist ivuxolimab in advanced cancers. This table comes from immunoSEQ multiplex PCR, and its TCRdb copy is limited to in-frame clones, with some not included. The sample comprises around 62,000 clones, roughly four fifths of which are singletons, and 3.5% to 4.5% rests with the top ten. The sequencing used CD4+ or CD8+ T cells sorted from blood, collected in a trial of the OX40 agonist ivuxolimab. The source of these receptors is an adult with an advanced solid tumor such as melanoma, head and neck, liver or kidney cancer.

This rearrangement joins TRBV5-1 to TRBJ1-5; the match to TRBD1 covers 9 bases. V was pared by 5 bases and J by 4 bases, with 4 bases of the junction left unmatched. Looked up from germline, CDR1 is SGHRS and CDR2 is YFSETQ. This CDR3 spans 14 amino acids. The DNA of the CDR3 is TGCGCCAGCAGTACCGGGACAGGGAATCAGCCCCAGCATTTT. Translating gives CASSTGTGNQPQHF.

This clone was observed a handful of times. The chain uses TRBV7-2 and TRBJ1-4, with unresolved D. Trimming took off 1 base at V and 8 bases at J, with 14 bases between the two ends. The CDR3 has 15 residues. Germline loops: CDR1 SGHTA, CDR2 FQGNSA. CDR3 sequence: CASSLESGGWEKLFF. Written as DNA, the CDR3 is TGTGCCAGCAGCTTAGAGAGCGGAGGGTGGGAAAAACTGTTTTTT. Combining the CDR3 with reference TRBV7-2 and TRBJ1-4 gives the whole variable domain GAGVSQSPSNKVTEKGKDVELRCDPISGHTALYWYRQSLGQGLEFLIYFQGNSAPDKSGLPSDRFSAERTGGSVSTLTIQRTQQEDSAVYLCASSLESGGWEKLFFGSGTQLSVL.

This chain joins TRBV19 and TRBJ2-2; TRBD2 is a possible D gene (5 bases). Germline CDR1 LNHDA, CDR2 SQIVND (reference sequence). The CDR3 contains 16 residues. V was shortened by 1 base and J by 4 bases, with 13 bases between the two germline ends. The CDR3 nucleotides are TGTGCCAGTAGTATAGGCGGCGGGCAAGGCACCGGGGAGCTGTTTTTT. Translating gives CASSIGGGQGTGELFF. The full variable domain, with the rest looked up from reference TRBV19 and TRBJ2-2, is DGGITQSPKYLFRKEGQNVTLSCEQNLNHDAMYWYRQDPGQGLRLIYYSQIVNDFQKGDIAEGYSVSREKKESFPLTVTSAQKNPTAFYLCASSIGGGQGTGELFFGEGSRLTVL.

The rearrangement uses TRBV9 and TRBJ2-2; a possible D gene is TRBD2 (6 bases). This CDR3 contains 17 residues. Deletions cut 0 bases from V and 4 bases from J, with 16 bases between. Germline-derived CDR1 and CDR2 are SGDLS and YYNGEE. CDR3 residues: CASSVDNPGGVTGELFF. CDR3 in DNA: TGTGCCAGCAGCGTAGATAACCCAGGAGGGGTCACCGGGGAGCTGTTTTTT.

A remark on this clone: Within the sample, other DNA sequences also encode this same CDR3. The chain combines TRBV25-1 with TRBJ2-7, with D tentatively TRBD1 (6 bases). Germline CDR1 reads MGHDK; CDR2 reads SYGVNS. Trimming cost V 1 base and J 2 bases, with 9 bases left between them. The CDR3 is made up of 14 amino acids. CDR3 coding DNA: TGTGCCAGCAGTGAATGGGGACAAGCCTACGAGCAGTACTTC. Its translation is CASSEWGQAYEQYF.

The gene calls are TRBV7-3 and TRBJ1-6; 9 positions match TRBD1. The CDR3 totals 15 residues. Germline trimming cut 4 bases from V and 7 bases from J; bases unmatched to any gene: 5. Looked up from germline, CDR1 is SGHTA and CDR2 is FQGTGA. The CDR3 spells CASSSTGQGNSPLHF. The CDR3 nucleotides read TGTGCCAGCAGCTCCACCGGACAGGGGAATTCACCCCTCCACTTT.

This sequence joins TRBV27 and TRBJ1-3; 7 nucleotides match TRBD1. The CDR3 totals 13 residues. The germline gives CDR1 MNHEY, CDR2 SMNVEV (reference sequence). Trimming took 6 bases from V and 3 from J; bases not matched to a gene: 2. CDR3 residues: CASRPGGGNTIYF. The CDR3 region has the DNA TGTGCCAGCAGGCCAGGGGGTGGAAACACCATATATTTT.

The V and J genes are TRBV14 and TRBJ1-6, with TRBD1 matching over 9 bases. The germline gives CDR1 SGHDN, CDR2 FVKESK. J gave up 8 bases and V 0 bases, and 2 bases lay outside the gene matches. The CDR3 spans 15 residues. CDR3 sequence (DNA): TGTGCCAGCAGCCAAGAGGGGACAGGGTATTCACCCCTCCACTTT. Its translation: CASSQEGTGYSPLHF.

The V call is TRBV5-6, the J call TRBJ2-3, with TRBD2 matching 10 bases. J gave up 2 bases and V 1 base, and 7 bases lay outside the gene matches. The germline gives CDR1 SGHDT, CDR2 YYEEEE. This CDR3 region has 17 residues. CDR3 DNA sequence: TGTGCCAGCAGCTTGTTGGTAGCGGGGGGATTCACAGATACGCAGTATTTT. The encoded protein is CASSLLVAGGFTDTQYF.

This clone was detected once. The chain carries TRBV7-2 and TRBJ2-7; 8 positions agree with TRBD1. Germline V gives CDR1 SGHTA, CDR2 FQGNSA. The V gene end was trimmed by 0 bases and the J gene end by 4 bases; junction bases not matched to a gene: 5. This CDR3 has 15 amino acids. The CDR3 DNA follows: TGTGCCAGCAGCTTAGCAGGGACAGGACTATACGAGCAGTACTTC. Translated, it gives CASSLAGTGLYEQYF. Based on the CDR3 plus reference TRBV7-2 and TRBJ2-7, the full variable domain is GAGVSQSPSNKVTEKGKDVELRCDPISGHTALYWYRQSLGQGLEFLIYFQGNSAPDKSGLPSDRFSAERTGGSVSTLTIQRTQQEDSAVYLCASSLAGTGLYEQYFGPGTRLTVT.

This clone was counted between two and nine times. The CDR3: CASRLDPSAMRELFF. DNA of the CDR3: TGTGCCAGCAGATTGGACCCATCCGCGATGAGGGAGCTGTTTTTT. The rearrangement joins TRBV2 to TRBJ2-2; no definite D call. The CDR3 extends over 15 amino acids. V lost 6 bases, J lost 9 bases, and 20 bases lay in between. The V gene's germline CDR1 is SNHLY and CDR2 FYNNEI.

This clone was counted a few times. At one end, the junction sequence differs from germline, possibly due to a read error. The rearrangement joins TRBV14 to TRBJ2-5; a possible D gene is TRBD2 (6 bases). The CDR3 has 14 amino acids. Germline CDR1 SGHDN, CDR2 FVKESK. In DNA, the CDR3 is TGTGCCAGCAACCAAAGGGACTTCCAAGAGACCCAGTACTTC. As protein: CASNQRDFQETQYF.

The rearrangement joins TRBV6-1 to TRBJ1-4; no clear D gene. This CDR3 contains 15 residues. Trimming left V 4 bases short and J 2 bases short, with 11 bases between. Per germline, CDR1 MNHNS and CDR2 SASEGT. As DNA, the CDR3 is TGTGCCAGCAGTGGCCAAGGCCGGACTAATGAAAAACTGTTTTTT. This sequence encodes CASSGQGRTNEKLFF.

V usage is TRBV6-6 and J usage is TRBJ2-1; 10 nucleotides line up with TRBD1. V was clipped by 7 bases and J by 6 bases; unmatched bases: 9. The CDR3 has 15 amino acids. Germline CDR1 MNHNY, CDR2 SVGAGI (reference sequence). CDR3: CASTRTGGTGNEQFF. The CDR3, as DNA: TGTGCCAGCACCAGGACAGGGGGTACAGGCAATGAGCAGTTCTTC.

The V call is TRBV19, the J call TRBJ2-3, with D possibly being TRBD1 or TRBD2 (5 bases each). The germline gives CDR1 LNHDA, CDR2 SQIVND (reference sequence). This CDR3 spans 13 amino acids. V lost 5 bases and J 14 bases, leaving 20 bases between the germline ends. The CDR3 DNA follows: TGTGCCAGTAGTCCCGGGGCGCGGCCGTGGCTGTATTTT. Protein product: CASSPGARPWLYF.

The chain employs TRBV4-1 and TRBJ1-1; TRBD1 matches 7 bases. The CDR3 has 17 amino acids. J gave up 0 bases and V 1 base, and 8 bases lay outside the gene matches. The germline gives CDR1 MGHRA, CDR2 YSYEKL. The CDR3 sequence is CASSQATGRRMNTEAFF. In DNA, the CDR3 is TGCGCCAGCAGCCAAGCGACAGGGCGACGGATGAACACTGAAGCTTTCTTT.

The rearrangement joins TRBV11-2 to TRBJ2-7; perhaps TRBD1 as D (5 bases). Germline values: CDR1 SGHAT, CDR2 FQNNGV. The CDR3 sequence is 14 residues long. Trimming pared 5 bases from V and 2 bases from J, leaving 13 bases between. In DNA, the CDR3 is TGTGCCAGCAGCCAAAGGCAGGGCCCCTACGAGCAGTACTTC. Encoded protein: CASSQRQGPYEQYF.

The chain links TRBV19 to TRBJ2-5; possible D gene TRBD2, 6 bases. CDR1 is LNHDA, CDR2 SQIVND, per germline (reference sequence). V was shortened by 4 bases and J by 4 bases, with 13 bases between the two germline ends. CDR3 size: 14 residues. CDR3 loop: CASSTAAGRETQYF. Here the CDR3 DNA reads TGTGCCAGTAGTACCGCCGCGGGGCGAGAGACCCAGTACTTC.

V gene TRBV5-5 combines with J gene TRBJ1-1; D is ambiguous. V lost 2 bases and J 4 bases, leaving 12 bases between the germline ends. Germline V lookup: CDR1 SGHKS, CDR2 YYEKEE (reference sequence). The CDR3 consists of 14 residues. The DNA of the CDR3 is TGTGCCAGCAGCTTTTTGGTGGGCGGCACTGAAGCTTTCTTT. It yields the protein CASSFLVGGTEAFF.

The chain links TRBV6-5 to TRBJ2-7; D is unresolved. This CDR3 spans 13 amino acids. With 6 bases removed from V and 0 bases from J, the gap between germline ends came to 9 bases. Germline V CDR1 and CDR2: MNHEY, SVGAGI. The CDR3 reads CASRHRDSYEQYF. Here the CDR3 DNA reads TGTGCCAGCAGACATCGTGACTCCTACGAGCAGTACTTC.